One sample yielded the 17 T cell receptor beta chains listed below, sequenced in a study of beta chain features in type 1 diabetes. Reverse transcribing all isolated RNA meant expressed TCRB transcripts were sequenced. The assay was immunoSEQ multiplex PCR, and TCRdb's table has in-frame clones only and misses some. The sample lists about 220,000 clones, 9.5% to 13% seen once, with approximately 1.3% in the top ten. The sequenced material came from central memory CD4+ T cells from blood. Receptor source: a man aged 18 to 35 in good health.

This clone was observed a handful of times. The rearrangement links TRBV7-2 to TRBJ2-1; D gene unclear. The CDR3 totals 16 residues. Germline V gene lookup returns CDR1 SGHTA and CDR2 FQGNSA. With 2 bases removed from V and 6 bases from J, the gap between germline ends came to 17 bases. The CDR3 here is CASSLNGAAVFNEQFF. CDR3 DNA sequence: TGTGCCAGCAGCTTAAACGGCGCGGCAGTTTTCAATGAGCAGTTCTTC.

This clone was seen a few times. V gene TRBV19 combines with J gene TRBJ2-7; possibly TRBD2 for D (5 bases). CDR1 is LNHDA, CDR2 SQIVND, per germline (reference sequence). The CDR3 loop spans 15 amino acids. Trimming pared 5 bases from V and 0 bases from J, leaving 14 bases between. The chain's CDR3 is CASSRPRGSSYEQYF. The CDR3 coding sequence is TGTGCCAGTAGTCGCCCGCGAGGGAGCTCCTACGAGCAGTACTTC.

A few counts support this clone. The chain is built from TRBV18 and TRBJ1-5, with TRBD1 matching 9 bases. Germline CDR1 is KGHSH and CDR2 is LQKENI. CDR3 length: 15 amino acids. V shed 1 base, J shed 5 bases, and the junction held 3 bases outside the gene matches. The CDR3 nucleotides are TGTGCCAGCTCACCACGGGGACAGGGCGATCAGCCCCAGCATTTT. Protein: CASSPRGQGDQPQHF.

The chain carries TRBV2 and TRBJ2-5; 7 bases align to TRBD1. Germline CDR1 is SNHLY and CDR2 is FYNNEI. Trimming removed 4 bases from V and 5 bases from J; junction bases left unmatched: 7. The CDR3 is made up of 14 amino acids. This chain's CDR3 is CASSARTGMETQYF. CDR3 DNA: TGTGCCAGCAGTGCCCGGACAGGAATGGAGACCCAGTACTTC.

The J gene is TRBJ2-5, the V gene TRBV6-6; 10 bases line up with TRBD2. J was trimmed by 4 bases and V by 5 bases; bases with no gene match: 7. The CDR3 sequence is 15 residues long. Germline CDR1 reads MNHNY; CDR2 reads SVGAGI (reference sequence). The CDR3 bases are TGTGCCAGCAGTCCAGCGGGAGGGACCGGAGAGACCCAGTACTTC. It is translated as CASSPAGGTGETQYF.

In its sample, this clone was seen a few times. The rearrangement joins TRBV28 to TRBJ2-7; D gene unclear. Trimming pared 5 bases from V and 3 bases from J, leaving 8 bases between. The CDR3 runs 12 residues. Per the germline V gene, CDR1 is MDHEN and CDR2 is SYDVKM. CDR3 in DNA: TGTGCCAGCAGTGAACTGAACTACGAGCAGTACTTC. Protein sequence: CASSELNYEQYF.

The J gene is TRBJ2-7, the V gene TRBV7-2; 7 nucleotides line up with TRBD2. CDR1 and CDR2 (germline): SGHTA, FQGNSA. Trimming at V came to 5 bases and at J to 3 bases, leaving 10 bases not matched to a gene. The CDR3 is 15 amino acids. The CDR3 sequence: CASSPRRSGNYEQYF. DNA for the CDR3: TGTGCCAGCAGCCCTCGAAGAAGCGGGAACTACGAGCAGTACTTC.

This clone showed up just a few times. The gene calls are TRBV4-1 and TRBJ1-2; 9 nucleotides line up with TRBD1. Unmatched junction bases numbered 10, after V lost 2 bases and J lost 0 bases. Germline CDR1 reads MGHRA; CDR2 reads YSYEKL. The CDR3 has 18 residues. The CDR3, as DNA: TGCGCCAGCAGCCAACCGACGGGACAGGGACGATCTAACTATGGCTACACCTTC. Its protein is CASSQPTGQGRSNYGYTF.

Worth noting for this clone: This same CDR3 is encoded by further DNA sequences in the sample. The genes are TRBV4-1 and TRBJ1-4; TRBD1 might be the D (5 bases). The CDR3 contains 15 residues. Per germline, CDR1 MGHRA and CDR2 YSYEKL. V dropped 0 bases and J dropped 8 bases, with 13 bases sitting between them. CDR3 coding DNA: TGCGCCAGCAGCCAAGAGAGGGCAGGGCGAGAAAAACTGTTTTTT. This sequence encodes CASSQERAGREKLFF.

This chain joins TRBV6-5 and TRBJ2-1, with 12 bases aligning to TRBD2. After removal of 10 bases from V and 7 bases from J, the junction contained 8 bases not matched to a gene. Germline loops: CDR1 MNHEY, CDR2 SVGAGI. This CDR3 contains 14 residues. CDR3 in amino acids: CAISPSGRGNEQFF. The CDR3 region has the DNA TGTGCCATTTCCCCTAGCGGGAGGGGAAATGAGCAGTTCTTC.

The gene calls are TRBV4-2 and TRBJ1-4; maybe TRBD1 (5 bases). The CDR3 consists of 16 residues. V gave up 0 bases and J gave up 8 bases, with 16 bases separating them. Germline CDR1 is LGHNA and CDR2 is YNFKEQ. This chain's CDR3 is CASSQDPGRAEEKLFF. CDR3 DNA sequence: TGTGCCAGCAGCCAAGATCCGGGGCGGGCAGAAGAAAAACTGTTTTTT.

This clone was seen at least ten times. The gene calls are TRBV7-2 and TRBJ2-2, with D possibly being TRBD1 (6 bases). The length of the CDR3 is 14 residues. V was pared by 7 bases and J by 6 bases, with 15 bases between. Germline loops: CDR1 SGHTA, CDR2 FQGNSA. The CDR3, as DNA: TGTGCCAGCAAGCGACAGGTGGTGGCCGGGGAGCTGTTTTTT. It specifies CASKRQVVAGELFF.

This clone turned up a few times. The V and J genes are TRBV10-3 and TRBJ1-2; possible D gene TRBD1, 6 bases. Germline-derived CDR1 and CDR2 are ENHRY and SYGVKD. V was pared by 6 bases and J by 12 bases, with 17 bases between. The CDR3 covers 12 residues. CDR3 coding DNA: TGTGCCATCAGGGACTCCGGGACACTCGACACCTTC. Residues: CAIRDSGTLDTF.

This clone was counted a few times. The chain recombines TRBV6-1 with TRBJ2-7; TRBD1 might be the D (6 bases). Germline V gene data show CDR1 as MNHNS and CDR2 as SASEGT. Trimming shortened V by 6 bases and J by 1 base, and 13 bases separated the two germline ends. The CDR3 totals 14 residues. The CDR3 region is CASRMYRESYEQYF. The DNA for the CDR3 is TGTGCCAGCAGAATGTACAGGGAGTCCTACGAGCAGTACTTC.

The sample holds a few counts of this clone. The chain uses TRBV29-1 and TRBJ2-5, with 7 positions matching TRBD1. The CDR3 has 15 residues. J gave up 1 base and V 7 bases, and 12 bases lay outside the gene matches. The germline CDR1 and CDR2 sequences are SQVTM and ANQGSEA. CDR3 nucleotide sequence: TGCAGCGCAGACCCCGACAGGGCTCTCCAAGAGACCCAGTACTTC. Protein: CSADPDRALQETQYF.

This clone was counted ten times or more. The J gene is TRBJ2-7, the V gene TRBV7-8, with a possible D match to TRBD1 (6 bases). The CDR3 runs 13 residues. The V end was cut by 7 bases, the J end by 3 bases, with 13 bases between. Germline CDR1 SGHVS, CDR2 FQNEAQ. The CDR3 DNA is TGTGCCAGCAAGGGGTTCAGGGGCTACGAGCAGTACTTC. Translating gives CASKGFRGYEQYF.

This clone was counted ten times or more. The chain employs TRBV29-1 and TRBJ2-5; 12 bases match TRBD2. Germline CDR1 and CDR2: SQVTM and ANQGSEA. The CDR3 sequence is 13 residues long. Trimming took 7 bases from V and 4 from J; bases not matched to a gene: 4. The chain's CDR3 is CSATSGSGETQYF. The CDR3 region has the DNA TGCAGCGCGACTAGCGGGAGTGGAGAGACCCAGTACTTC.